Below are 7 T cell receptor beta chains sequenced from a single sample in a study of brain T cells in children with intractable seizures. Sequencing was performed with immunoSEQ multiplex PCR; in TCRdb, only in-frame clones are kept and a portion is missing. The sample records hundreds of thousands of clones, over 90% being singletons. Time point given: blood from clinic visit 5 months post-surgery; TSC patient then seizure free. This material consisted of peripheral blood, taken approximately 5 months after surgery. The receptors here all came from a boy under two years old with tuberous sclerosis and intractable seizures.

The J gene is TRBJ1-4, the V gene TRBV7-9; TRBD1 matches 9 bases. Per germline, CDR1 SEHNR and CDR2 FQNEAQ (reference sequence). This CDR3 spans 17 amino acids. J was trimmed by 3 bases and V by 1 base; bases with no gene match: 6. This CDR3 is CASSLDGTGTANEKLFF. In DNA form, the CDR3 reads TGTGCCAGCAGCTTAGATGGGACAGGGACGGCTAATGAAAAACTGTTTTTT.

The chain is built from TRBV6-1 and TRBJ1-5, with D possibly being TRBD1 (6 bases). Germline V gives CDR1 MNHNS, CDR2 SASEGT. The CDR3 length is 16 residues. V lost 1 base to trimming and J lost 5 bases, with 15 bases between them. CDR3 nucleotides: TGTGCCAGCAGTGAAGGGTCCATGGGGGCCGATCAGCCCCAGCATTTT. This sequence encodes CASSEGSMGADQPQHF.

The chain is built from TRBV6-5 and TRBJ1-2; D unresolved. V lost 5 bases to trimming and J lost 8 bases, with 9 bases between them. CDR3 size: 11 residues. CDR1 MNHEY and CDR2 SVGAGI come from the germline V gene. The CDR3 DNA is TGTGCCAGCAGTAACAGAAGCGGCTACACCTTC. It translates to CASSNRSGYTF.

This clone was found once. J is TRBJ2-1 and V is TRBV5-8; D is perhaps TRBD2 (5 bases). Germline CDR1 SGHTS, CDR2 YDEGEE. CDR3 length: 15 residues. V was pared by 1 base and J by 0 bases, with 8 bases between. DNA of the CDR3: TGTGCCAGCAGCTTGTATGGGAGCTCCTACAATGAGCAGTTCTTC. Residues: CASSLYGSSYNEQFF.

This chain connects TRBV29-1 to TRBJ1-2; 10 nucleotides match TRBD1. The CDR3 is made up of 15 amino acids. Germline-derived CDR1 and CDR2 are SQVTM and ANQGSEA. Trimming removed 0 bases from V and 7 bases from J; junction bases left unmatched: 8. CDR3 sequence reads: CSVEEETGGVGGYTF. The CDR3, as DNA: TGCAGCGTTGAAGAGGAGACAGGGGGCGTTGGTGGCTACACCTTC.

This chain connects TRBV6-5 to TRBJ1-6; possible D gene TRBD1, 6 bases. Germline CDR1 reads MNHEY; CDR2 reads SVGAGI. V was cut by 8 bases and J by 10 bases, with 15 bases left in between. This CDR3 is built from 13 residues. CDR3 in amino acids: CASRTALGSPLHF. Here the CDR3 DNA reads TGTGCCAGCCGGACAGCCCTTGGCTCACCCCTCCACTTT.

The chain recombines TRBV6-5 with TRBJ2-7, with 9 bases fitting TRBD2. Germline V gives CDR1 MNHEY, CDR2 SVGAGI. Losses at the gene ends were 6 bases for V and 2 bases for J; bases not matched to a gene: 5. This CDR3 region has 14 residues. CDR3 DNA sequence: TGTGCCAGCAGGAAGCGGGAGGCCCCCTACGAGCAGTACTTC. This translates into CASRKREAPYEQYF.